This T cell receptor (beta chain) was recorded in a study of T cell repertoires in cytomegalovirus infection. Overall study: CMV infection and matching HLA type were both indicated by public TCR beta signatures. Study-level points and caveats: Identification of carriers of CMV plus the relevant HLA was achieved through cumulative public TCR beta family frequency.

TCRdb recomputed calls from the reads with MiXCR, one row per CDR3 protein. The sample records 300,000 to 400,000 distinct CDR3 sequences, 20% to 30% being singletons. Per germline, CDR1 MNHNY and CDR2 SVGAGI (reference sequence). The CDR3 contains 13 residues. V dropped 6 bases and J dropped 3 bases, with 12 bases sitting between them. This clonotype was observed a handful of times. Its target is unknown. This TCR derives from a human donor in good health (CMV status not recorded). Some clones in this sample may be carry-over from other donors' samples. Material: cultured PBMCs, obtained from culture after CMV antigen stimulation. The chain uses TRBV6-6 and TRBJ2-7, with TRBD1 as a possible D gene (5 bases). The CDR3 coding sequence is TGTGCCAGCAGACCGACAGCGAACTACGAGCAGTACGTC. Encoded protein: CASRPTANYEQYV.